This TCR beta chain was found in a study of T cell changes during pregnancy in multiple sclerosis. Measured with immunoSEQ multiplex PCR; TCRdb has only the in-frame clones, and not every one. Among around 70,000 clones listed, roughly 92% were seen once. Trimming cost V 1 base and J 7 bases, with 16 bases left between them. Germline assignment: CDR1 LNHDA and CDR2 SQIVND (reference sequence). This CDR3 has 15 amino acids. The V gene is TRBV19, the J gene TRBJ1-2; TRBD1 might be the D (6 bases). The specimen comprised peripheral blood, sampled after pregnancy. This TCR was recovered from a female donor in good health, enrolled as a control in a pregnancy study. CDR3 sequence: CASSIVNRELAGYTF. The CDR3 DNA reads TGTGCCAGTAGTATAGTCAACAGGGAGTTAGCTGGCTACACCTTC.